This T cell receptor beta chain originates from a study of T cell responses to AZD1222 COVID-19 vaccine. The study, taken as a whole, reports: Within unmutated variant regions lay the reported targets of nearly half of spike-specific TCRs. Breadth and depth of Spike-specific TCRs rose after two AZD1222 doses. Only five to seven AZD1222 recipients were seropositive at baseline.

This table comes from immunoSEQ multiplex PCR, and its TCRdb copy is limited to in-frame clones, with some not included. The sample holds 60,000 to 90,000 clones, about 74% seen once. Comments on this clone: Its antigen is not identified.

Germline CDR1 and CDR2: SGHRS and YFSETQ. V was pared by 0 bases and J by 0 bases, with 9 bases between. CDR3 size: 15 residues. Sequences were derived from peripheral blood, sampled 28 days after the second dose of the MenACWY control vaccine. V usage is TRBV5-1 and J usage is TRBJ1-2; D not resolved. The clonotype was recovered from an adult who received the MenACWY meningococcal vaccine as a control. In DNA form, the CDR3 reads TGCGCCAGCAGCTTGGAGGGCAGAACTAACTATGGCTACACCTTC. Residues: CASSLEGRTNYGYTF.